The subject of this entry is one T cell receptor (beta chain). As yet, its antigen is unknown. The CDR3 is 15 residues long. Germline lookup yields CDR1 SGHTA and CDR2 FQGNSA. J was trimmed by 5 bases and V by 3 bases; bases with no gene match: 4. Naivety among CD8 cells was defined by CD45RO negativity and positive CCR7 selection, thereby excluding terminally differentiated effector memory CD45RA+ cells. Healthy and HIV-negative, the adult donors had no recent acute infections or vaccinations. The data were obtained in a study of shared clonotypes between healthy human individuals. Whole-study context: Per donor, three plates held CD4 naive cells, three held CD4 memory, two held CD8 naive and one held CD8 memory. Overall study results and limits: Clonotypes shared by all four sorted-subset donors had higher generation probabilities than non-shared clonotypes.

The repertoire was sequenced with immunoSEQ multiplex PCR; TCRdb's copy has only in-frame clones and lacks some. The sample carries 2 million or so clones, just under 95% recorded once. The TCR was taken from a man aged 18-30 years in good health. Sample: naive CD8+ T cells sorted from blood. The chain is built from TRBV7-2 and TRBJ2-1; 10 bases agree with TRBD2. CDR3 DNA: TGTGCCAGCAGCTTCCTAGCGGGAGATGACAATGAGCAGTTCTTC. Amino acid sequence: CASSFLAGDDNEQFF.